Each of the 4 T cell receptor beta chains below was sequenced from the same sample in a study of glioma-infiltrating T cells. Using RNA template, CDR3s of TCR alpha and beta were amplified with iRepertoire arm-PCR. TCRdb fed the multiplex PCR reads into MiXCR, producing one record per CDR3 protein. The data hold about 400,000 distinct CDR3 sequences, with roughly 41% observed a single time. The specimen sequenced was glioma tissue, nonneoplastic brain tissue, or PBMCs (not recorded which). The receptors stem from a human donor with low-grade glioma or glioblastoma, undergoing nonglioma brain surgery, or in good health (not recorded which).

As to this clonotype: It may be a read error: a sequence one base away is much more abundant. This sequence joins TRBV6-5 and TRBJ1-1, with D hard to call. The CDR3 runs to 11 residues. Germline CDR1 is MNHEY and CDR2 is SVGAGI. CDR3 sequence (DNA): TGTACCAGCAGTTATTTCACTGAAGCTTTCTTT. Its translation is CTSSYFTEAFF.

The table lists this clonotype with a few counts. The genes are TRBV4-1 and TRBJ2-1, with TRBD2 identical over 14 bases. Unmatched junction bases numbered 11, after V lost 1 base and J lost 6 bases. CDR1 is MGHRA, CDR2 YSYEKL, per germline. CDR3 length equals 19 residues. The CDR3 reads CASSQVSGTSGSPPNEQFF. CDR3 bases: TGCGCCAGCAGCCAAGTTTCCGGGACTAGCGGGAGTCCCCCCAATGAGCAGTTCTTC.

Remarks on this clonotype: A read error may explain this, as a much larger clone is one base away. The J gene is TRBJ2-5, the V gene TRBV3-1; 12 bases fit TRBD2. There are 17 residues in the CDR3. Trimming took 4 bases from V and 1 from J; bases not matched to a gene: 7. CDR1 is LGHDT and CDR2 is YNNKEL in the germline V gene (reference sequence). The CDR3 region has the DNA TGTGCCAGCAGCCGGCGAGGACTAGCGGGAAGCCAAGAGACCCAGTACTTC. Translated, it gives CASSRRGLAGSQETQYF.

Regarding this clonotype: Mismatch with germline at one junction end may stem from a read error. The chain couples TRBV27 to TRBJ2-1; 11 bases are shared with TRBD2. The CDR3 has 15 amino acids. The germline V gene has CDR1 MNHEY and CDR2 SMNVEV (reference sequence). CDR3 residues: CVSSPGTSGNNEQFF. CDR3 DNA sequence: TGTGTCAGCAGCCCCGGGACTAGCGGAAACAATGAGCAGTTCTTC.